This is a list of T cell receptor beta chains from one sample in a study of blood T cell repertoires in COVID-19. The assay was immunoSEQ multiplex PCR, and TCRdb's table has in-frame clones only and misses some. The sample yields fewer than 350,000 clones, about 91% seen once. The sequencing input was peripheral blood. All receptors derive from a woman aged 25 to 45 with COVID-19, enrolled during active disease. The CDR3 runs from the conserved cysteine through the conserved F or W. The D gene is left open where the match is weak. The size entry is marked missing in some rows and otherwise reads once, few, many or a size class.

D gene	clone size	V gene	J gene	CDR3 protein	CDR3 DNA
.	.	TRBV11-2	TRBJ2-7	CASRSWGGAVNEQYF	TGTGCCAGCAGATCGTGGGGGGGCGCAGTCAACGAGCAGTACTTC
.	.	TRBV7-9	TRBJ1-4	CASSPEGAREKLFF	TGTGCCAGCAGCCCCGAGGGAGCGAGAGAAAAACTGTTTTTT
.	once	TRBV27	TRBJ2-7	CASSPPGQEGLRQYF	TGTGCCAGCAGTCCCCCGGGACAAGAAGGCCTTCGGCAGTACTTC
TRBD1	.	TRBV27	TRBJ2-7	CASSFSGDRGFYEQYF	TGTGCCAGCAGTTTCTCGGGGGACAGGGGCTTCTACGAGCAGTACTTC
.	.	TRBV29-1	TRBJ2-1	CSVGGGHEQFF	TGCAGCGTTGGGGGGGGCCATGAGCAGTTCTTC
.	few	TRBV3-1/TRBV3-2	TRBJ1-6	CASSQSWSGPLHF	TGTGCCAGCAGCCAATCGTGGAGTGGACCCCTCCACTTT
.	.	TRBV6-5	TRBJ2-5	CASSTGYQETQYF	TGTGCCAGCAGTACGGGGTACCAAGAGACCCAGTACTTC
TRBD1	few	TRBV18	TRBJ1-5	CASSRAGGRSNQPQHF	TGTGCCAGCTCTCGTGCAGGGGGACGAAGCAATCAGCCCCAGCATTTT
.	.	TRBV7-9	TRBJ2-5	CASSLVQYQETQYF	TGTGCCAGCAGCTTAGTGCAGTACCAAGAGACCCAGTACTTC
TRBD1	once	TRBV5-6	TRBJ1-5	CASSLFGTGGAESNF	TGTGCCAGCAGCTTGTTCGGGACAGGGGGCGCGGAGTCCAATTTT
.	.	TRBV12-3/TRBV12-4	TRBJ2-7	CASSPISGNEQYF	TGTGCCAGCAGTCCCATCTCAGGGAACGAGCAGTACTTC
TRBD1	.	TRBV7-2	TRBJ1-2	CASSSPLDRTYGYTF	TGTGCCAGCAGCTCCCCACTGGACAGGACCTATGGCTACACCTTC
.	.	TRBV18	TRBJ1-4	CASSEEGMVRGEKLFF	TGTGCCAGCTCGGAAGAGGGAATGGTCCGTGGTGAAAAACTGTTTTTT
TRBD1	.	TRBV25-1	TRBJ1-2	CAINPMDREDGYTF	TGTGCCATCAACCCCATGGACAGGGAGGATGGCTACACCTTC
.	.	TRBV2	TRBJ1-3	CASRQGSGNTIYF	TGTGCCAGCAGACAGGGCTCTGGAAACACCATATATTTT
.	.	TRBV2	TRBJ2-1	CASSENVISGEQFF	TGTGCCAGCAGTGAAAACGTGATTAGCGGTGAGCAGTTCTTC
.	once	TRBV14	TRBJ2-5	CASSQAGKETQYF	TGTGCCAGCAGCCAAGCAGGGAAGGAGACCCAGTACTTC
TRBD1	.	TRBV28	TRBJ1-2	CASSVGQIGYTF	TGTGCCAGCAGCGTGGGACAGATTGGCTACACCTTC
TRBD1	.	TRBV29-1	TRBJ1-1	CSASRQGPTEAFF	TGCAGCGCGTCCCGACAGGGTCCCACTGAAGCTTTCTTT
TRBD2	.	TRBV7-6	TRBJ2-5	CASSYTGTSGQETQYF	TGTGCCAGCAGCTACACCGGGACTAGCGGGCAAGAGACCCAGTACTTC
.	.	TRBV9	TRBJ1-2	CASSVALGDYGYTF	TGTGCCAGCAGCGTAGCATTGGGCGACTATGGCTACACCTTC
.	.	TRBV2	TRBJ1-4	CASSHRQLPNEKLFF	TGTGCCAGCAGTCACCGACAGCTACCGAATGAAAAACTGTTTTTT
TRBD1	.	TRBV4-1	TRBJ1-4	CASSEGQSNEKLFF	TGCGCCAGCAGCGAGGGACAGTCTAATGAAAAACTGTTTTTT
TRBD1	.	TRBV2	TRBJ1-6	CGGGQGYNSPLHF	TGTGGAGGGGGACAGGGCTATAATTCACCCCTCCACTTT
TRBD2	.	TRBV6-4	TRBJ2-1	CASSDSSSSGGYNEQFF	TGTGCCAGCAGTGACTCGAGCTCTAGCGGGGGATACAATGAGCAGTTCTTC
.	.	TRBV14	TRBJ1-5	CASEGEATGFQPQHF	TGTGCCAGCGAGGGGGAAGCTACAGGGTTTCAGCCCCAGCATTTT
.	.	TRBV28	TRBJ1-5	CASSLGKQGSLSNQPQHF	TGTGCCAGCAGTTTGGGGAAACAGGGAAGTCTCAGCAATCAGCCCCAGCATTTT
.	.	TRBV7-2	TRBJ2-2	CASSTRRGNPSGELFF	TGTGCCAGCAGCACCCGGAGAGGGAATCCGTCCGGGGAGCTGTTTTTT
TRBD1	once	TRBV5-4	TRBJ1-2	CASSRPTGAYGYTF	TGTGCCAGCAGCCGCCCCACAGGGGCCTATGGCTACACCTTC
.	.	TRBV5-1	TRBJ2-5	CASSLEAGAGTQYF	TGCGCCAGCAGCTTGGAGGCGGGTGCCGGGACCCAGTACTTC
.	many	TRBV6-2/TRBV6-3	TRBJ2-7	CASSPIRTSSSYEQYF	TGTGCCAGCAGTCCCATCAGGACTTCGAGCTCCTACGAGCAGTACTTC
.	.	TRBV4-1	TRBJ1-1	CASSQAYEDTEAFF	TGCGCCAGCAGCCAAGCTTACGAGGACACTGAAGCTTTCTTT